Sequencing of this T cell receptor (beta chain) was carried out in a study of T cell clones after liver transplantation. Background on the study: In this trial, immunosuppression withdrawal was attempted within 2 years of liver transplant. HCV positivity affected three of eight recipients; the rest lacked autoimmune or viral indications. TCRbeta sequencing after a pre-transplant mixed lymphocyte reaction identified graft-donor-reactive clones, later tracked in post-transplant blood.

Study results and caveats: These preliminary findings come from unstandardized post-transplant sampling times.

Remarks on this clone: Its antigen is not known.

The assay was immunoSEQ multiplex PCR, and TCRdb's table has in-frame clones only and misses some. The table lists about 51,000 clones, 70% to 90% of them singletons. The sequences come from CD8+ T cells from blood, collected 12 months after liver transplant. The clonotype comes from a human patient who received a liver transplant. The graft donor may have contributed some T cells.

The CDR3 DNA is TGTGCCAGCTGGCGACTCAATGGTGAGCAGTTCTTC. Translated, it gives CASWRLNGEQFF. The rearrangement joins TRBV2 to TRBJ2-1; unclear D gene. There are 12 residues in the CDR3. Per germline, CDR1 SNHLY and CDR2 FYNNEI. V dropped 8 bases and J dropped 9 bases, with 14 bases sitting between them.